Shown below are 21 T cell receptor beta chains from a single sample sequenced in a study of Ad26.COV2.S vaccination and SARS-CoV-2 variants. Clones were read by immunoSEQ multiplex PCR, and TCRdb kept only the in-frame ones, dropping some. The sample carries about 250,000 clones, around 88% recorded once. Described treatment: roughly 19 received Ad26.COV2.S at low or high dose, single or two shots; 5 received placebo; per-sample allocation not given. Samples were taken on day 63 after the first vaccine or placebo injection. This specimen was peripheral blood, taken in a trial of Ad26.COV2.S vaccine versus placebo. These receptors all stem from a person between 18 and 65 years old who received the Ad26.COV2.S COVID-19 vaccine or a placebo.

This CDR3 is CASSFPYNEQFF. The CDR3 bases are TGTGCCAGCAGTTTTCCTTACAATGAGCAGTTCTTC. The V call is TRBV12-3 or TRBV12-4, the J call TRBJ2-1; D gene uncertain. The germline V and J ends were trimmed by 3 bases and 4 bases, with 4 bases remaining between them. CDR3 length: 12 amino acids.

The chain joins TRBV19 to TRBJ1-1; D remains ambiguous. CDR3 length equals 17 residues. CDR1 is LNHDA, CDR2 SQIVND, per germline (reference sequence). V was clipped by 2 bases and J by 1 base, with 17 bases between them. CDR3 nucleotides: TGTGCCAGTAGTATAAGCGGCTGGGCAACCTCGAACACTGAAGCTTTCTTT. Amino acids: CASSISGWATSNTEAFF.

The chain carries TRBV19 and TRBJ2-5, with D perhaps TRBD2 (6 bases). This CDR3 has 12 amino acids. V lost 6 bases to trimming and J lost 5 bases, with 10 bases between them. CDR1 and CDR2 from the germline V gene are LNHDA and SQIVND (reference sequence). CDR3 protein: CASSRGMETQYF. For the CDR3, the DNA is TGTGCCAGTAGCCGGGGGATGGAGACCCAGTACTTC.

The chain couples TRBV11-2 to TRBJ2-1; D is uncertain. CDR1 SGHAT and CDR2 FQNNGV come from the germline V gene. The CDR3 runs 14 residues. Trimming pared 1 base from V and 8 bases from J, leaving 12 bases between. The CDR3 DNA sequence: TGTGCCAGCAGCTTAGCAAGGATAACCCATGAGCAGTTCTTC. Translated: CASSLARITHEQFF.

The gene calls are TRBV5-4 and TRBJ2-3; TRBD1 aligns across 7 bases. The CDR3 has 15 amino acids. The trim removed 3 bases at V and 2 bases at J, leaving 6 bases unmatched. The germline V gene has CDR1 SGHNT and CDR2 YYREEE (reference sequence). Here the CDR3 reads CASSSRQGHTDTQYF. CDR3 coding DNA: TGTGCCAGCAGCTCTAGACAGGGCCACACAGATACGCAGTATTTT.

This clone was detected a few times. The CDR3 DNA follows: TGTGCCAGCAGCTCTGGGACTGGAAACACCATATATTTT. This codes for CASSSGTGNTIYF. The V gene is TRBV11-3, the J gene TRBJ1-3; the D is unclear. Trimming left V 4 bases short and J 2 bases short, with 6 bases between. The length of the CDR3 is 13 residues. Germline assignment: CDR1 SGHNT and CDR2 YENEEA. Full variable domain (missing parts from reference TRBV11-3 and TRBJ1-3): EAGVVQSPRYKIIEKKQPVAFWCNPISGHNTLYWYLQNLGQGPELLIRYENEEAVDDSQLPKDRFSAERLKGVDSTLKIQPAELGDSAVYLCASSSGTGNTIYFGEGSWLTVV.

The chain combines TRBV11-2 with TRBJ1-6; a possible D gene is TRBD1 (5 bases). This CDR3 contains 15 residues. The germline V gene has CDR1 SGHAT and CDR2 FQNNGV. Between the trimmed V and J ends, which lost 3 bases and 9 bases, there was a span of 15 bases. CDR3 sequence reads: CASSFAVGVSSPLHF. CDR3 nucleotide sequence: TGTGCCAGCAGCTTCGCGGTGGGGGTCAGTTCACCCCTCCACTTT.

Points on this clone: Distinct nucleotide sequences in the sample also encode this CDR3. This chain uses TRBV9 with TRBJ2-3, with a weak D call TRBD2 (6 bases). The CDR3 covers 15 residues. Trimming removed 2 bases from V and 0 bases from J, with 10 bases in between. From germline, CDR1 is SGDLS and CDR2 YYNGEE. This CDR3 reads CASSVSGTSTDTQYF. CDR3 nucleotide sequence: TGTGCCAGCAGCGTGTCCGGGACTAGCACAGATACGCAGTATTTT. Supplemented by reference TRBV9 and TRBJ2-3, the full variable domain reads DSGVTQTPKHLITATGQRVTLRCSPRSGDLSVYWYQQSLDQGLQFLIQYYNGEERAKGNILERFSAQQFPDLHSELNLSSLELGDSALYFCASSVSGTSTDTQYFGPGTRLTVL.

The chain employs TRBV5-1 and TRBJ1-5; possibly TRBD1 for D (5 bases). Per germline, CDR1 SGHRS and CDR2 YFSETQ. V was cut by 4 bases and J by 0 bases, with 17 bases left in between. The CDR3 is made up of 17 amino acids. Here the CDR3 DNA reads TGCGCCAGCAGCCCGGGACTTACGACTTATAGCAATCAGCCCCAGCATTTT. Residues: CASSPGLTTYSNQPQHF. The whole variable domain, remainder taken from reference TRBV5-1 and TRBJ1-5, is KAGVTQTPRYLIKTRGQQVTLSCSPISGHRSVSWYQQTPGQGLQFLFEYFSETQRNKGNFPGRFSGRQFSNSRSEMNVSTLELGDSALYLCASSPGLTTYSNQPQHFGDGTRLSIL.

The CDR3 loop reads CASSQGPTIQGAGGYTF. The CDR3 DNA reads TGTGCCAGCAGCCAAGGTCCTACTATTCAGGGGGCTGGAGGCTACACCTTC. This chain links TRBV4-2 with TRBJ1-2; 8 bases match TRBD1. Germline lookup yields CDR1 LGHNA and CDR2 YNFKEQ. The J segment lost 8 bases and the V segment lost 1 base, leaving 15 bases of the junction unmatched. The CDR3 has 17 residues.

V and J are TRBV3-1 (or the pseudogene TRBV3-2) and TRBJ2-3, with no clear D. The germline V gene encodes CDR1 LGHDT and CDR2 YNNKEL (reference sequence). The CDR3 consists of 18 residues. The germline V and J ends were trimmed by 0 bases and 1 base, with 17 bases remaining between them. The CDR3 DNA sequence: TGTGCCAGCAGCCAAGATCGGGTTGGGTTATGGGGCACAGATACGCAGTATTTT. Protein product: CASSQDRVGLWGTDTQYF.

The rearrangement joins TRBV12-3 or TRBV12-4 to TRBJ2-1; D remains ambiguous. Between the trimmed V and J ends, which lost 6 bases and 7 bases, there was a span of 13 bases. This CDR3 is 13 amino acids long. The chain's CDR3 is CASSSSAANEQFF. The CDR3 DNA sequence: TGTGCCAGCAGCTCCTCGGCCGCAAATGAGCAGTTCTTC.

V and J are TRBV7-2 and TRBJ2-3; maybe TRBD1 (6 bases). CDR1 and CDR2 (germline): SGHTA, FQGNSA. The CDR3 loop spans 15 amino acids. Trimming pared 6 bases from V and 2 bases from J, leaving 15 bases between. The CDR3 loop reads CASSLTGTHTDTQYF. CDR3 sequence (DNA): TGTGCCAGCAGTCTTACCGGGACACACACAGATACGCAGTATTTT. The full variable domain, completed using reference TRBV7-2 and TRBJ2-3, is GAGVSQSPSNKVTEKGKDVELRCDPISGHTALYWYRQSLGQGLEFLIYFQGNSAPDKSGLPSDRFSAERTGGSVSTLTIQRTQQEDSAVYLCASSLTGTHTDTQYFGPGTRLTVL.

This clone came up a few times. The J gene is TRBJ2-1, the V gene TRBV7-3, with D possibly being TRBD1 (5 bases). CDR1 is SGHTA and CDR2 is FQGTGA in the germline V gene. The CDR3 loop spans 15 amino acids. V was shortened by 5 bases and J by 4 bases, with 15 bases between the two germline ends. Here the CDR3 DNA reads TGTGCCAGCAGCCCCTCAGGGTCTCCTTACAATGAGCAGTTCTTC. This gives the protein CASSPSGSPYNEQFF.

The chain recombines TRBV7-2 with TRBJ1-2, with 7 bases that match TRBD1. The CDR3 extends over 15 amino acids. J gave up 8 bases and V 5 bases, and 14 bases lay outside the gene matches. The germline CDR1 and CDR2 sequences are SGHTA and FQGNSA. The CDR3 protein is CASSLSQGGARGYTF. CDR3 sequence (DNA): TGTGCCAGCAGCCTGTCCCAGGGGGGGGCGCGAGGCTACACCTTC.

Here the CDR3 reads CASSPSEPTGGINQETQYF. The CDR3 DNA reads as TGTGCCAGCAGTCCTTCGGAACCCACAGGGGGCATAAATCAGGAGACCCAGTACTTC. V gene TRBV4-2 combines with J gene TRBJ2-5, with 9 nucleotides matching TRBD1. The V gene end was trimmed by 6 bases and the J gene end by 5 bases; junction bases not matched to a gene: 22. Germline loops: CDR1 LGHNA, CDR2 YNFKEQ. This CDR3 is 19 amino acids long.

CDR3: CAWIRGQGSGYTF. CDR3 bases: TGTGCCTGGATTCGGGGACAGGGGAGTGGCTACACCTTC. The chain couples TRBV30 to TRBJ1-2; 10 nucleotides agree with TRBD1. CDR1 is GTSNPN and CDR2 is SVGIG in the germline V gene (reference sequence). The CDR3 totals 13 residues. J gave up 7 bases and V 4 bases, and 6 bases lay outside the gene matches. Variable domain in full (rest from reference TRBV30 and TRBJ1-2): SQTIHQWPATLVQPVGSPLSLECTVEGTSNPNLYWYRQAAGRGLQLLFYSVGIGQISSEVPQNLSASRPQDRQFILSSKKLLLSDSGFYLCAWIRGQGSGYTFGSGTRLTVV.

The chain has TRBV5-5 and TRBJ2-7, with a weak D call TRBD2 (6 bases). CDR3 length: 15 residues. V was clipped by 0 bases and J by 2 bases, with 12 bases between them. From germline, CDR1 is SGHKS and CDR2 YYEKEE (reference sequence). The CDR3 sequence is CASSLGLGIPYEQYF. Written as DNA, the CDR3 is TGTGCCAGCAGCTTGGGACTAGGAATTCCCTACGAGCAGTACTTC.

This sequence joins TRBV3-1 (or the pseudogene TRBV3-2) and TRBJ2-3; D remains unclear. Between the trimmed V and J ends, which lost 3 bases and 5 bases, there was a span of 6 bases. Germline V gene data show CDR1 as LGHDT and CDR2 as YNNKEL (reference sequence). This CDR3 is built from 12 residues. The CDR3 DNA reads as TGTGCCAGCAGCCATCTAGAAGATACGCAGTATTTT. This sequence encodes CASSHLEDTQYF.

The V call is TRBV6-2 or TRBV6-3, the J call TRBJ1-5; 9 nucleotides agree with TRBD1. The CDR3 has 15 amino acids. Trimming at V came to 4 bases and at J to 4 bases, leaving 5 bases not matched to a gene. Germline CDR1 and CDR2: MNHEY and SVGEGT. The CDR3 DNA is TGTGCCAGCAGTTGGGGACAGGGACGAAATCAGCCCCAGCATTTT. Its translation is CASSWGQGRNQPQHF.

V usage is TRBV9 and J usage is TRBJ2-3, with D hard to call. Between the trimmed V and J ends, which lost 3 bases and 1 base, there was a span of 3 bases. Germline CDR1 is SGDLS and CDR2 is YYNGEE. CDR3 size: 12 residues. The DNA for the CDR3 is TGTGCCAGCAGCGATCGCACAGATACGCAGTATTTT. As protein: CASSDRTDTQYF.